The 24 T cell receptor beta chains below all came from one sample that was sequenced in a study of blood T cell repertoires in COVID-19. Using immunoSEQ multiplex PCR, the repertoire was profiled, and TCRdb retains in-frame clones only, with some absent. The sample has almost 250,000 clones; approximately 90% are singletons. The sample was PBMCs or T cells enriched from blood (not recorded which). The receptors stem from a woman in her 30s who had recovered from COVID-19.

V usage is TRBV19 and J usage is TRBJ1-5; weak D call: TRBD1 (6 bases). The CDR3 sequence is 15 residues long. Per the germline V gene, CDR1 is LNHDA and CDR2 is SQIVND (reference sequence). V shed 3 bases and J shed 5 bases, with 14 bases lying between them. The CDR3 is CASSISAGVHQPQHF. The CDR3 DNA follows: TGTGCCAGTAGTATCTCGGCAGGGGTTCATCAGCCCCAGCATTTT.

The chain has TRBV7-2 and TRBJ2-3, with TRBD2 as a possible D gene (5 bases). The V end was cut by 3 bases, the J end by 1 base, with 11 bases between. Germline assignment: CDR1 SGHTA and CDR2 FQGNSA. The CDR3 length is 15 residues. Written as DNA, the CDR3 is TGTGCCAGCAGCTTCGGCGGACTCCGCACAGATACGCAGTATTTT. Protein sequence: CASSFGGLRTDTQYF.

In DNA, the CDR3 is TGTGCCATCAGCCGGACAGTTCCGGATAATTCACCCCTCCACTTT. Its translation is CAISRTVPDNSPLHF. This chain links TRBV10-3 with TRBJ1-6; D possibly corresponds to TRBD1 (6 bases). CDR1 is ENHRY, CDR2 SYGVKD, per germline. Trimming took 6 bases from V and 5 from J, leaving 14 bases between them. The CDR3 consists of 15 residues.

The chain employs TRBV3-1 (or the pseudogene TRBV3-2) and TRBJ1-2; tentative D call: TRBD1 (6 bases). V was pared by 9 bases and J by 7 bases, with 18 bases between. This CDR3 has 13 residues. Germline CDR1 reads LGHDT; CDR2 reads YNNKEL (reference sequence). The CDR3 DNA follows: TGTGCCAGTCAGGGGCATCCGACGGGTGGCTACACCTTC. Translation: CASQGHPTGGYTF.

This sequence joins TRBV6-5 and TRBJ2-2, with TRBD1 matching 7 bases. This CDR3 spans 14 amino acids. Germline CDR1 reads MNHEY; CDR2 reads SVGAGI. Trimming took 10 bases from V and 7 from J; bases not matched to a gene: 12. CDR3 DNA sequence: TGTGCCACCATGAAAGAGACAGGGAACGGGGAGCTGTTTTTT. Translated: CATMKETGNGELFF.

This chain connects TRBV10-2 to TRBJ2-3; 7 bases are a match to TRBD1. V shed 3 bases and J 2 bases; nucleotides not matched to a gene: 8. CDR3 size: 16 residues. CDR1 and CDR2 (germline): WSHSY, SAAADI. CDR3 sequence (DNA): TGCGCCAGCAGTGATGCACAGGGGTTTTCCACAGATACGCAGTATTTT. Translated: CASSDAQGFSTDTQYF.

The V gene is TRBV19, the J gene TRBJ1-5, with 7 positions matching TRBD1. The trim removed 5 bases at V and 7 bases at J, leaving 11 bases unmatched. The CDR3 has 15 residues. Germline-derived CDR1 and CDR2 are LNHDA and SQIVND (reference sequence). CDR3 in amino acids: CASSPRPTGSQPQHF. As DNA, the CDR3 is TGTGCCAGTAGTCCTCGCCCGACAGGGAGCCAGCCCCAGCATTTT.

The rearrangement joins TRBV11-3 to TRBJ2-1; 9 bases map to TRBD1. The CDR3 loop spans 17 amino acids. V trimming: 4 bases; J trimming: 0 bases; junction bases outside the gene matches: 7. Germline loops: CDR1 SGHNT, CDR2 YENEEA. CDR3 bases: TGTGCCAGCAGCTCAAGACCGGGACAGGGCTCCTACAATGAGCAGTTCTTC. Residues: CASSSRPGQGSYNEQFF.

V is TRBV6-5 and J is TRBJ2-1; tentatively, D is TRBD2 (5 bases). This CDR3 is built from 12 residues. V was cut by 4 bases and J by 7 bases, with 8 bases left in between. The germline V gene has CDR1 MNHEY and CDR2 SVGAGI. Here the CDR3 DNA reads TGTGCCAGCAGTTCCCCGGGGAATGAGCAGTTCTTC. This gives the protein CASSSPGNEQFF.

The chain joins TRBV20-1 to TRBJ2-7; tentatively, D is TRBD1 (6 bases). Trimming removed 4 bases from V and 2 bases from J, with 6 bases in between. The CDR3 length is 11 residues. CDR1 is DFQATT and CDR2 is SNEGSKA in the germline V gene (reference sequence). CDR3 sequence: CSAKGAYEQYF. DNA for the CDR3: TGCAGTGCTAAGGGGGCCTACGAGCAGTACTTC.

The CDR3 here is CASSPSTGTGNYGYTF. CDR3 DNA sequence: TGTGCCAGCTCACCATCTACCGGGACAGGGAACTATGGCTACACCTTC. V is TRBV18 and J is TRBJ1-2; 9 nucleotides agree with TRBD1. V lost 2 bases, J lost 2 bases, and 6 bases stayed unmatched. CDR3 size: 16 residues. CDR1 and CDR2 (germline): KGHSH, LQKENI.

This clone has a single count. As DNA, the CDR3 is TGTGCCAGTAACAATATGGTCTGGGAGGGCGGACACACCGGGGAGCTGTTTTTT. Its translation: CASNNMVWEGGHTGELFF. The chain recombines TRBV19 with TRBJ2-2; 7 nucleotides align to TRBD2. Trimming took 7 bases from V and 3 from J; bases not matched to a gene: 17. Germline lookup yields CDR1 LNHDA and CDR2 SQIVND (reference sequence). The CDR3 totals 18 residues.

The V gene is TRBV6-5, the J gene TRBJ2-5; a possible D gene is TRBD1 (5 bases). Looked up from germline, CDR1 is MNHEY and CDR2 is SVGAGI. V was cut by 8 bases and J by 5 bases, with 12 bases left in between. CDR3 length equals 12 residues. CDR3 residues: CASYRAGETQYF. The CDR3 coding sequence is TGTGCCAGCTATCGGGCAGGGGAGACCCAGTACTTC.

CDR3 DNA: TGTGCCAGCAGCTTGCCCCCCTCTAGCGGGAGTGGCAATGAGCAGTTCTTC. This gives the protein CASSLPPSSGSGNEQFF. The rearrangement uses TRBV5-4 and TRBJ2-1, with 10 bases lining up with TRBD2. With V trimmed by 1 base and J by 6 bases, 10 bases remained unmatched. CDR1 is SGHNT, CDR2 YYREEE, per germline (reference sequence). The CDR3 is 17 residues long.

The chain joins TRBV28 to TRBJ2-7, with D unclear. The CDR3 length is 13 residues. Germline V CDR1 and CDR2: MDHEN, SYDVKM. The V gene lost 4 bases and the J gene lost 3 bases, with 10 bases spanning the gap. The CDR3 is CASSSLPGYEQYF. CDR3 nucleotides: TGTGCCAGCAGTTCCCTGCCAGGCTACGAGCAGTACTTC.

This clone occurred once. The rearrangement joins TRBV28 to TRBJ2-7, with D possibly matching TRBD1 (5 bases). The CDR3 is made up of 18 amino acids. Per germline, CDR1 MDHEN and CDR2 SYDVKM. Trimming stripped 2 bases from V and 2 bases from J, with 22 bases between. CDR3 DNA: TGTGCCAGCAGTTTAAGAACAGGATTGAAAACCTTTCCCTACGAGCAGTACTTC. Translated, it gives CASSLRTGLKTFPYEQYF. The full variable domain, in which reference TRBV28 and TRBJ2-7 provide the parts outside the CDR3, is DVKVTQSSRYLVKRTGEKVFLECVQDMDHENMFWYRQDPGLGLRLIYFSYDVKMKEKGDIPEGYSVSREKKERFSLILESASTNQTSMYLCASSLRTGLKTFPYEQYFGPGTRLTVT.

This clone has only one observation. The chain recombines TRBV3-1 (or the pseudogene TRBV3-2) with TRBJ2-4, with 12 bases identical to TRBD2. The trim removed 2 bases at V and 0 bases at J, leaving 8 bases unmatched. Germline values: CDR1 LGHDT, CDR2 YNNKEL (reference sequence). The CDR3 has 19 amino acids. In DNA form, the CDR3 reads TGTGCCAGCAGCCAACCGCTAGCGGGAGGGCCGGGAGCCAAAAACATTCAGTACTTC. This gives the protein CASSQPLAGGPGAKNIQYF.

V usage is TRBV5-1 and J usage is TRBJ2-7; 7 bases map to TRBD1. Germline V gives CDR1 SGHRS, CDR2 YFSETQ. J lost 2 bases, V lost 4 bases, and 6 bases had no gene match. The CDR3 loop spans 14 amino acids. The chain's CDR3 is CASSPGQVPYEQYF. The CDR3, as DNA: TGCGCCAGCAGCCCAGGACAGGTACCCTACGAGCAGTACTTC.

V and J are TRBV5-1 and TRBJ1-2; 7 positions match TRBD1. CDR1 and CDR2 (germline): SGHRS, YFSETQ. The CDR3 extends over 14 amino acids. J was trimmed by 6 bases and V by 3 bases; bases with no gene match: 8. CDR3 DNA: TGCGCCAGCAGCTCGAGACAGGGAACGGATGGCTACACCTTC. Translated: CASSSRQGTDGYTF.

The DNA of the CDR3 is TGTGCCAGCAGTCCGGGGTCCAACTATGGCTACACCTTC. The encoded protein is CASSPGSNYGYTF. This chain connects TRBV6-5 to TRBJ1-2; D gene ambiguous. CDR1 and CDR2 from the germline V gene are MNHEY and SVGAGI. V lost 5 bases and J 2 bases, leaving 9 bases between the germline ends. The CDR3 contains 13 residues.

The chain combines TRBV7-2 with TRBJ1-1, with 8 bases fitting TRBD1. The CDR3 is 12 residues long. Germline CDR1 SGHTA, CDR2 FQGNSA. J gave up 5 bases and V 10 bases, and 6 bases lay outside the gene matches. The CDR3 nucleotides are TGTGCCATCCTGGACAGGGATACTGAAGCTTTCTTT. It is translated as CAILDRDTEAFF.

The V gene is TRBV19, the J gene TRBJ2-1; D might be TRBD1 (6 bases). Trimming shortened V by 5 bases and J by 8 bases, and 13 bases separated the two germline ends. Germline CDR1 reads LNHDA; CDR2 reads SQIVND (reference sequence). The CDR3 totals 13 residues. CDR3 amino acids: CASSSTGKDEQFF. CDR3 sequence (DNA): TGTGCCAGTAGTTCCACAGGGAAGGATGAGCAGTTCTTC.

DNA for the CDR3: TGTGCCAGCAGTCGCCTGGACAATACCTTTGGAAACACCATATATTTT. This translates into CASSRLDNTFGNTIYF. V usage is TRBV6-2 or TRBV6-3 and J usage is TRBJ1-3; possible D gene TRBD1, 5 bases. V lost 5 bases and J 3 bases, leaving 17 bases between the germline ends. This CDR3 is built from 16 residues. Germline V gene lookup returns CDR1 MNHEY and CDR2 SVGEGT.

On this clone: Other DNA sequences in this specimen translate into the identical CDR3. This chain uses TRBV19 with TRBJ1-5; 8 positions agree with TRBD1. The ends lost 6 bases at V and 2 bases at J; junction bases unmatched: 6. CDR1 is LNHDA, CDR2 SQIVND, per germline (reference sequence). This CDR3 has 15 amino acids. The CDR3 DNA follows: TGTGCCAGTAGCCCAGGGACAGGCGGCAATCAGCCCCAGCATTTT. Translating it yields CASSPGTGGNQPQHF.